The subject of this entry is one T cell receptor (beta chain). Only one count was recorded for this clone. Its antigen is not yet known. Base qualities are not recorded, but no much larger clone differs from it by a single base. These data are taken from a study of cytomegalovirus exposure and HLA in healthy donors (dated by TCRdb to 2016 to 2017). With regard to the full study: An earlier analysis of roughly 500 of the donors reported 250 to 300 Gb of sequence data and about 100 million unique TCR beta sequences from some 180 million T cells. An early release that covered some 630 HLA-typed donors contained around 300 gigabases of sequencing data and 80 million or so unique TCR sequences. Among the roughly 430 genotyped donors, around 81% belonged to the genetic ancestry cluster associated with self-reported Caucasian donors. The aim of the study was to test whether cataloging public T cell receptors could identify signatures of past pathogen exposure. Using immunosequencing, the study profiled T cell repertoires from some 670 subjects and related those repertoires to cytomegalovirus serostatus. Besides the first cohort of roughly 660 subjects, a separate validation cohort made up of 120 different subjects was used. High-throughput TCR immunosequencing, statistical association of individual TCRs with disease status, and machine learning were combined to predict cytomegalovirus infection status. In a later analysis, previously published TCR beta repertoires from fewer than 750 donors were re-analyzed and high-resolution HLA genotyping was added so that TCR occurrence patterns could be studied. Rather than drawing on any new phenotypic data, the later analysis identified candidate immune exposures from TCR beta sequences and the way those sequences occurred across donors. An earlier analysis of 587 of the donors applied high-throughput TCR beta sequencing to assess whether each TCR beta V gene segment acted as functional or pseudogenic. Donor age, sex, ethnicity and CMV serostatus were compiled together with the repertoire data. Genome-wide SNP genotypes for about 55% of the roughly 670 donors were used in a later genetic analysis, which treated that subset as a discovery cohort. Every discovery cohort repertoire had been produced on one sequencing platform. HLA typing covered class I and class II loci at four-digit resolution. Typing coverage varied by locus: 629-630 donors for A, B, C, DRB1 and DQB1; under 550 for DQA1; around 570 for DPA1; more than 450 for DPB1. Because of strong linkage in the cohort, roughly five DR-DQ haplotypes were treated as single units for association and clustering. On average, 235,054 unique TCR beta nucleotide sequences were sequenced per donor among about 400 genotyped donors of the cohort, with 15% to 20% of those sequences being non-productive. General findings and caveats noted by the study authors: Most CMV-associated TCR beta chains appeared to be HLA-restricted in a later analysis, and the HLA associations seemed to be driven largely by CMV exposure. Assigning TCR associations to individual alleles was difficult when HLA alleles, especially DR and DQ, strongly co-occurred. An earlier analysis of some 560 of the donors showed that most TCR beta V segments appeared in productive rearrangements either about 87% or about 30% of the time, which broadly matched IMGT annotations. In the study, about 150 TCR beta chains were listed as associated with cytomegalovirus. Most TCR sequences were seen in very few donors, while some public TCRs were found in many individuals. In a later analysis, TCR association rates were found to vary across HLA loci, with the most associated TCRs seen for DRB1 alleles and the fewest for HLA-C alleles. In a later analysis, HLA-associated TCR beta chains were found to be more clonally expanded and to have lower generation probabilities than equally common non-associated chains. A group of highly shared sequence variants was considered likely to be a technical artifact of the sequencing pipeline. The authors suggested that the approach could potentially be extended to other disease states and immunological phenotypes. An association between a missense DCLRE1C variant and V-gene and J-gene trimming of TCR beta chains was found in a later genetic analysis and replicated in an independent cohort. According to a later analysis, parvovirus B19, influenza, CMV and Epstein-Barr virus appeared linked to several top co-occurrence clusters. In a later genetic analysis, fewer N-insertions in productive TCRs were reported among donors in an Asian-associated ancestry cluster than the roughly 640-donor mean. Specific HLA alleles were associated with roughly 17,000 TCR beta sequences at a false discovery rate of 0.05 in a later analysis. The 87-base-pair reads could not distinguish some IMGT-functional V segments, including TRBV6-2 and TRBV6-3, so those segments were excluded. In this cohort, only TCR beta chains were sequenced, and detectable features were limited by the absence of alpha or paired-chain data. A further reported finding was that TCR beta sequences accurately predicted the HLA-A and HLA-B alleles for most subjects in the first cohort. Correlated functional status among segregating V segments might be attributable to linkage disequilibrium, but an unknown experimental factor could not be ruled out. Because some donors lacked HLA typing at each locus, the association tests relied only on the typed subset. The earlier analysis of 587 of the donors excluded 15 to 20 rarely observed V segments, including chromosome 9 orphons, because counts were too low. In both the original and validation cohorts, the classifier was reported to diagnose cytomegalovirus status with high specificity and sensitivity. Sequencing depth was assumed to be roughly uniform across donors in the presence/absence analyses, though that assumption may not hold. A few of the identified cytomegalovirus-associated TCR beta chains were confirmed in vitro to be specific for cytomegalovirus antigens. CMV serostatus was the only immune exposure information available for the cohort.

The CDR3, cysteine through phenylalanine, is 14 amino acids long. Left in the record is the CDR3 DNA by itself, 42 bases read in frame from the first base. The germline V gene encodes CDR1 SGHNT and CDR2 YYREEE (reference sequence). V has 0 bases trimmed and J has 8 bases trimmed; junction bases matching no gene number 4. The cohort consisted of approximately 690 healthy bone marrow donors. All cohort members were sampled while nominally healthy, although unrecorded immune exposures were likely present. The donor was CMV seropositive and belonged to the group of around 300 seropositive cohort members. A peripheral blood sample was provided by each donor, and peripheral blood mononuclear cells were used for TCR beta sequencing. The Qiagen DNeasy Blood Extraction Kit was used to extract genomic DNA from the blood cell samples. Preparation of the library involved the immunoSEQ multiplex PCR assay. The multiplex PCR relied on a mix of 60 forward primers for TCR Vbeta segments and 13 reverse primers for TCR Jbeta segments. A multiplex PCR assay on genomic DNA amplified the CDR3 region of rearranged TCR beta genes. The amplified TCR beta libraries were sequenced on the Illumina HiSeq System as 87-base-pair reads. As for the original processing: A later analysis tallied 80 million to 95 million unique TCR beta chains across the 640 or so repertoires, and about 12 million of those chains were shared by two or more donors. A nearest-neighbor algorithm error-corrected the raw reads and collapsed the reads into unique sequences, merging closely related sequences to remove PCR and sequencing errors. Alignment of CDR3 sequences to IMGT reference sequences was used to assign V, D and J gene segments. Each retained sequence needed at least a six-nucleotide match to both a V gene segment and a J gene segment. Rearrangements were called productive when the CDR3 lacked stop codons and stayed in frame with V and J; all others were non-productive. Following IMGT convention, CDR3 was defined as the stretch from the second conserved V-encoded cysteine to the conserved J-encoded phenylalanine. In an earlier analysis of around 570 of the donors, sequences lacking an unambiguous match to a single V gene segment were excluded. An earlier analysis of fewer than 750 of the donors called V segments functional above 56.7% productive rearrangements and segregating when the between-donor standard deviation exceeded 5%. A statistical classification framework was built to diagnose cytomegalovirus status from the catalog of TCR beta chain sequences. V and J gene assignment, in a later analysis, came from comparing TCR nucleotide sequences with IMGT/GENE-DB human TR gene sequences. The TCRdist pipeline was used in a later analysis to assign CDR3 sequences and most-parsimonious VDJ recombination scenarios. A later analysis defined each TCR beta chain by its CDR3 amino acid sequence plus V-gene family, and excluded reads lacking a unique V-gene family. A later analysis removed 600 or so highly shared, low-generation-probability nucleotide sequences to deal with suspected cross-contamination and a sequencing artifact. In a later analysis, a clonal expansion index was calculated for each public chain from normalized within-repertoire ranks of inferred template counts. In a later analysis, generation probabilities were computed with a VDJ recombination model fitted to out-of-frame rearrangements, and the resulting probabilities were checked against IGoR. In a later analysis, TCR-TCR, TCR-HLA and TCR-CMV co-occurrence was scored with hypergeometric tests, and a repertoire-size bias correction was applied to TCR pairs. A later analysis estimated false discovery rates by permuting HLA or CMV assignments 20 times. In a later analysis, co-occurring TCRs were grouped using DBSCAN, and TCRdist sequence similarity was added for clustering within HLA-allele-positive subsets. Repertoires with fewer than 30,000 or more than 120,000 public chains were left out of co-occurrence clustering, as were about five repertoires with anomalous nucleotide sharing. TCRdb re-hosts the immuneACCESS table, in-frame sequences only. Its copies lack some clones; in the studies checked, an unresolved V gene accounts for under half of them, and the cause for the rest is not known. The DNA was the basis for D and trimming; V, J and clone size are from that table. The table for this sample lists about 110,000 clones; roughly 12% of them were counted only once. In total, the top ten clones hold about 16% of the sample.

The sequence was collected from a man aged 35-49 years in good health and CMV-seropositive. In this chain, TRBV5-4 is recombined with TRBJ1-4; a stretch of 7 junction bases matches TRBD1. Sequences were obtained from PBMCs. The CDR3 is CASSLDRGREKLFF. The bases read TGTGCCAGCAGCTTGGACAGGGGCCGAGAAAAACTGTTTTTT. This CDR3, with the reference TRBV5-4 and TRBJ1-4 proteins standing in past its ends, gives the full variable domain ETGVTQSPTHLIKTRGQQVTLRCSSQSGHNTVSWYQQALGQGPQFIFQYYREEENGRGNFPPRFSGLQFPNYSSELNVNALELDDSALYLCASSLDRGREKLFFGSGTQLSVL.